These T cell receptor beta chains were read from a single sample in a study of blood T cell repertoires in COVID-19. Produced via immunoSEQ multiplex PCR; TCRdb's table is partial and in-frame only. This table has over 250,000 clones, approximately 85% appearing once. Input material: peripheral blood. Receptor source: a woman between 65 and 79 years old with acute or convalescent COVID-19. CDR3s include the opening cysteine and the closing phenylalanine or tryptophan. The order of the fields is CDR3 DNA, CDR3 protein, J gene, V gene, D gene, CDR3 length, clone size. D genes are given only for firm matches. Size values are once, few and many counts, or a class for expanded clones, and some rows have none.

cdr3_nt: TGTGCCAGCAGCCAGAGGCTGTCGGCGGGGATTCAAGAGACCCAGTACTTC
cdr3_aa: CASSQRLSAGIQETQYF
j_call: TRBJ2-5
v_call: TRBV11-2
d_call: NA
cdr3_length: 17
clone_size: NA

cdr3_nt: TGTGCCAGCAGCTCCGGACTTATTTACAATGAGCAGTTCTTC
cdr3_aa: CASSSGLIYNEQFF
j_call: TRBJ2-1
v_call: TRBV11-2
d_call: NA
cdr3_length: 14
clone_size: NA

cdr3_nt: TGTGCCAGCAGCTCCCGTCTTTACAGGGCTGGGGCCAACGTCCTGACTTTC
cdr3_aa: CASSSRLYRAGANVLTF
j_call: TRBJ2-6
v_call: TRBV11-2
d_call: NA
cdr3_length: 17
clone_size: NA

cdr3_nt: TGTGCCAGCGGGGGACAGGGGGGTTCACCCCTCCACTTT
cdr3_aa: CASGGQGGSPLHF
j_call: TRBJ1-6
v_call: TRBV25-1
d_call: TRBD1
cdr3_length: 13
clone_size: NA

cdr3_nt: TGTGCCAGCAGCTTAGCGCGCCCCGTCACAGATACGCAGTATTTT
cdr3_aa: CASSLARPVTDTQYF
j_call: TRBJ2-3
v_call: TRBV7-9
d_call: NA
cdr3_length: 15
clone_size: NA

cdr3_nt: TGCGCCAGCAGCGGGGGGACGGCCAACACTGAAGCTTTCTTT
cdr3_aa: CASSGGTANTEAFF
j_call: TRBJ1-1
v_call: TRBV5-1
d_call: NA
cdr3_length: 14
clone_size: NA

cdr3_nt: TGTGCCAGCACCGATTCCCGCGGATCGGCCTTGTGGAATGAGCAGTTCTTC
cdr3_aa: CASTDSRGSALWNEQFF
j_call: TRBJ2-1
v_call: TRBV13
d_call: NA
cdr3_length: 17
clone_size: once

cdr3_nt: TGTGCCAGCAGCCGCTTGTGGCACACTGAAGCTTTCTTT
cdr3_aa: CASSRLWHTEAFF
j_call: TRBJ1-1
v_call: TRBV12-3/TRBV12-4
d_call: NA
cdr3_length: 13
clone_size: NA

cdr3_nt: TGCGCCAGCAGAACGGGACATCGGGGCAATCAGCCCCAGCATTTT
cdr3_aa: CASRTGHRGNQPQHF
j_call: TRBJ1-5
v_call: TRBV23-1
d_call: NA
cdr3_length: 15
clone_size: NA

cdr3_nt: TGTGCCAGCAGCTTGGAATCTGGCAGTGGCACTGAAGCTTTCTTT
cdr3_aa: CASSLESGSGTEAFF
j_call: TRBJ1-1
v_call: TRBV5-6
d_call: NA
cdr3_length: 15
clone_size: NA

cdr3_nt: TGCGCCAGCAGTGACAAAGGAGGGGCCACTGAAGCTTTCTTT
cdr3_aa: CASSDKGGATEAFF
j_call: TRBJ1-1
v_call: TRBV5-1
d_call: NA
cdr3_length: 14
clone_size: NA

cdr3_nt: TGTGCCAGCAGCTCCGGGATCCCTAACTATGGCTACACCTTC
cdr3_aa: CASSSGIPNYGYTF
j_call: TRBJ1-2
v_call: TRBV7-9
d_call: NA
cdr3_length: 14
clone_size: NA

cdr3_nt: TGTGCCTGGAGTGCCGGGACAGAAACTAACTTGTATGGCTACACCTTC
cdr3_aa: CAWSAGTETNLYGYTF
j_call: TRBJ1-2
v_call: TRBV30
d_call: TRBD1
cdr3_length: 16
clone_size: NA

cdr3_nt: TGTGCCAGCATGAGGTCTTCTGGGGCCAACGTCCTGACTTTC
cdr3_aa: CASMRSSGANVLTF
j_call: TRBJ2-6
v_call: TRBV28
d_call: NA
cdr3_length: 14
clone_size: NA